The clone carrying this T cell receptor beta chain was recorded at least ten times. This specimen belongs to a study of spatial heterogeneity in lung cancer. TCRdb redid the calling of the 5' RACE reads with MiXCR, one entry per CDR3 protein. The data show about 38,000 distinct CDR3 sequences, with 7.5% seen just once and 28% held by the top ten. Time point described: sample taken at primary tumor resection. TCRs were sequenced from unsorted whole RNA of tumor, nontumor lung or PBMC. V gave up 4 bases and J gave up 9 bases, with 16 bases separating them. CDR1 and CDR2 (germline): LGHDT, YNNKEL (reference sequence). There are 14 residues in the CDR3.

The sequences come from PBMCs, collected at surgery. The TCR comes from a male donor with early-stage non-small cell lung cancer. The rearrangement uses TRBV3-1 and TRBJ1-5, with TRBD1 as a possible D gene (5 bases). CDR3 protein: CASSPGRTQGPQHF. The CDR3 coding sequence is TGTGCCAGCAGCCCCGGACGGACGCAGGGGCCCCAGCATTTT.